This TCR beta chain was obtained from a study of cytomegalovirus exposure and HLA in healthy donors. At the level of the study: Ancestry clustering placed around four fifths of approximately 420 genotyped donors in the Caucasian-associated cluster. Findings of the study overall: TCR beta chain V- and J-gene trimming was linked, in a later analysis, to a missense variant in DCLRE1C. CMV antigen specificity of a few CMV-associated chains was confirmed in vitro.

It was with 60 Vbeta and 13 Jbeta primers that the PCR ran. Some clones are missing from TCRdb's copy, which holds only in-frame ones; the method was immunoSEQ multiplex PCR. Its table records about 65,000 clones. A note on this clone: The target antigen is unknown.

Sequenced input: PBMCs. The TCR sequence derives from a boy aged 5 to 17 in good health and CMV-seronegative.

CDR3: CASSLTDSPTYGYTF. The CDR3 DNA follows: TGTGCCAGCAGCTTAACCGACAGTCCTACCTATGGCTACACCTTC. V usage is TRBV7-9 and J usage is TRBJ1-2; D may be TRBD1 (5 bases). The CDR3 totals 15 residues. Germline assignment: CDR1 SEHNR and CDR2 FQNEAQ (reference sequence). The ends were cut back, 2 bases at V and 4 bases at J, with 14 bases in the middle.